This TCR beta chain was sequenced for a study of CD8 T cells in Susac syndrome (dated by TCRdb to the late 2010s). Concerning the study at large: Among the sequenced Susac syndrome patients, over five had clinically active disease and under ten were in clinical remission. At blood withdrawal, Susac syndrome patients were either therapy-naive, taking corticosteroids (in some cases with IVIg as well), or taking IVIg alone. The study used repertoire sequencing to test whether antigen drove CD8+ T cell activation and differentiation in Susac syndrome. The paper's findings and limits, for the study overall: The study acknowledged that relatively few individuals were included in the TCR sequencing and HLA analysis. In patients with Susac syndrome, the CD4+ T cell repertoire showed no detectable clonal expansion.

Comments on this clonotype: No antigen is known for it. The sample holds no much larger clone one base away, and base qualities are not on file.

Trimming removed 3 bases from V and 5 bases from J, leaving 14 bases between the germline ends. Inclusive of the bounding cysteine and phenylalanine, the CDR3 is 15 residues long. This entry keeps only the CDR3 DNA: 45 bases, framed from base 1. The germline V gene (reference sequence) yields LNHDA for CDR1 and SQIVND for CDR2. Peripheral blood CD8+ and CD4+ T cells from healthy donors, Susac syndrome patients and multiple sclerosis patients were profiled by high-throughput TCR beta sequencing. The Susac syndrome patients fulfilled recently defined diagnostic criteria for definite or probable disease. CD8+ TEMRA cells were enriched by FACS, while bulk CD8+ and CD4+ T cells were purified by magnetic negative isolation. Blood was drawn into EDTA tubes, processed within 24 hours, and PBMCs were isolated by density gradient centrifugation. PBMCs intended for TCR sequencing were cryopreserved in liquid nitrogen and thawed later in a water bath at 37 degrees C. The sorted or isolated CD4+, CD8+ and CD8+ TEMRA cells reached a purity of at least 90%.

RNA was extracted with the RNeasy kit and about 0.5 to 1 ug was reverse transcribed using random hexamers. The immunoSEQ multiplex PCR assay, covering 54 Vbeta and 13 Jbeta segments, was used to amplify TCR beta CDR3 regions. PCR amplification bias was corrected using a synthetic template baseline for primer optimization and computational correction. For the original study's pipeline: Reads were annotated to V, D and J genes according to IMGT and were analyzed with immunoSEQ Analyzer, with only productive sequences retained. To calculate clonality, Shannon entropy was normalized by log2 of the number of productive unique sequences and then subtracted from one. For each patient and control, public and private clones were evaluated within the 100 most prevalent clones. Clones were defined as Susac-specific when absent from the healthy and MS cohorts, from 1052 published viral clones and from other ImmuneACCESS disease sequences. The raw public data were reprocessed by TCRdb itself: fastp quality trimming at Q25, MiXCR clonotype calling, in-frame beta chains only. Each CDR3 protein gets just one entry, which takes the most common genes and DNA from the rows behind it. The V and J calls, along with clone size, are taken from TCRdb and not from the paper's own processing. Counted in this sample were hundreds of thousands of distinct CDR3 sequences; about 95% of them appeared once. The ten biggest clones cover around 0.16% of the sample.

The sequence links TRBV19 to TRBJ2-1; the D segment could be TRBD2, given 5 matching bases. Sequenced sample: CD4+ T cells from PBMCs. The receptor was isolated from a human donor with Susac syndrome. The nucleotide sequence is TGTGCCAGTAGTATCCCCGGAGGTGGTGACAATGAGCAGTTCTTC. This gives the protein CASSIPGGGDNEQFF.